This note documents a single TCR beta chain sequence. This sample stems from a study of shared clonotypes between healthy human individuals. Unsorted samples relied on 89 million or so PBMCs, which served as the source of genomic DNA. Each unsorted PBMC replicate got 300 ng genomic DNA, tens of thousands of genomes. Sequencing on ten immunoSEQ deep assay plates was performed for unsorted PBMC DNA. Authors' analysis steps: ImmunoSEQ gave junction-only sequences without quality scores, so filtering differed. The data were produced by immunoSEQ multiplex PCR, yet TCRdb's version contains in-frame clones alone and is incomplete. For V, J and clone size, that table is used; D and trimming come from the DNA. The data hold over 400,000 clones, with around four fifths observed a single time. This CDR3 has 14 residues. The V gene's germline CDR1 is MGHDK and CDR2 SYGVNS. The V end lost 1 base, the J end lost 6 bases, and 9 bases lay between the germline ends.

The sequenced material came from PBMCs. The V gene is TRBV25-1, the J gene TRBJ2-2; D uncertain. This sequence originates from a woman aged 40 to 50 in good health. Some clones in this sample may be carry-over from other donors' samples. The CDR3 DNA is TGTGCCAGCAGTGAATCGGCATCTGCCGGGGAGCTGTTTTTT. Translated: CASSESASAGELFF.